These 5 T cell receptor beta chains originate from one sample sequenced in a study of vaccination effects on CD4 cells after COVID-19. Sequencing used immunoSEQ multiplex PCR; TCRdb keeps in-frame clones, though not all of them. The profile shows 70,000 to 85,000 clones, roughly four fifths of them singletons. These receptors' antigens are unknown. When more than 9 days of culture had elapsed, CD4+ T cells were isolated. This material consisted of CD4+ T cells from PBMCs cultured without peptide, taken before COVID-19 vaccination. The receptors originated from a human donor who received a COVID-19 vaccine.

This sequence joins TRBV24-1 and TRBJ2-6, with D unclear. The V gene's germline CDR1 is KGHDR and CDR2 SFDVKD. V was pared by 4 bases and J by 2 bases, with 8 bases between. The CDR3 covers 15 residues. CDR3: CATSDPKPGANVLTF. CDR3 bases: TGTGCCACCAGTGACCCTAAACCTGGGGCCAACGTCCTGACTTTC.

The rearrangement links TRBV2 to TRBJ2-1; the D gene is possibly TRBD2 (6 bases). CDR1 and CDR2 (germline): SNHLY, FYNNEI. V lost 8 bases and J lost 4, with 18 bases in between. CDR3 length: 15 residues. Here the CDR3 DNA reads TGTGCCAGCCAGGTCGATAGCGGTATATACAATGAGCAGTTCTTC. This gives the protein CASQVDSGIYNEQFF.

This chain joins TRBV2 and TRBJ1-6, with D unresolved. In germline, CDR1 is SNHLY, CDR2 FYNNEI. The CDR3 has 11 residues. V shed 6 bases and J shed 9 bases, with 6 bases lying between them. CDR3: CASRDRSPLHF. DNA for the CDR3: TGTGCCAGCAGGGACCGTTCACCCCTCCACTTT.

The chain is built from TRBV6-1 and TRBJ1-2; TRBD1 might be the D (6 bases). CDR1 is MNHNS and CDR2 is SASEGT in the germline V gene. Trimming shortened V by 1 base and J by 5 bases, and 14 bases separated the two germline ends. This CDR3 has 15 residues. Here the CDR3 DNA reads TGTGCCAGCAGTGAAGAGCCCTGGCAGGGGTATGGCTACACCTTC. Protein product: CASSEEPWQGYGYTF.

There are a few counts of this clone. The J gene is TRBJ2-2, the V gene TRBV5-1; 8 bases are shared with TRBD1. After removal of 4 bases from V and 5 bases from J, the junction contained 13 bases not matched to a gene. CDR1 is SGHRS and CDR2 is YFSETQ in the germline V gene. This CDR3 spans 17 amino acids. CDR3 in amino acids: CASSPWTGRTMTGELFF. In DNA form, the CDR3 reads TGCGCCAGCAGCCCATGGACAGGGCGGACGATGACCGGGGAGCTGTTTTTT.